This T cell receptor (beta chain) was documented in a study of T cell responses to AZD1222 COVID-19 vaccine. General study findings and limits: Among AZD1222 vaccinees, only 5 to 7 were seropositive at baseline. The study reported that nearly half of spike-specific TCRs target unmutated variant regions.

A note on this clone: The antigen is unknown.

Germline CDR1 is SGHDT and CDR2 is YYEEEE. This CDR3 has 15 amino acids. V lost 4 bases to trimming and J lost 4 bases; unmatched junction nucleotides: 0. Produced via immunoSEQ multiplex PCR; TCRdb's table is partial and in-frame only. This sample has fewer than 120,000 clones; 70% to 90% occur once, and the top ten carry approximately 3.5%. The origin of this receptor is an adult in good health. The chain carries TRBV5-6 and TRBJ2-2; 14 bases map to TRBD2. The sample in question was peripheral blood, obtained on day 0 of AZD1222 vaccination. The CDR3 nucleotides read TGTGCCAGCAGCGGACTAGCGGGAGGCACCGGGGAGCTGTTTTTT. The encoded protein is CASSGLAGGTGELFF.